This entry lists 25 T cell receptor beta chains sequenced from one sample in a study of shared clonotypes between healthy human individuals. Naive CD8 cells lacked CD45RO, underwent positive selection for CCR7 and left out terminally differentiated effector memory CD45RA+ cells. The protocol was immunoSEQ multiplex PCR, while the TCRdb copy is restricted to in-frame clones and leaves out a portion. The table lists over 800,000 clones, 92% of them singletons. Sequences were obtained from naive CD8+ T cells sorted from blood. Receptors were obtained from a man aged 30-40 years in good health.

The chain couples TRBV2 to TRBJ2-2; D gene ambiguous. This CDR3 region has 10 residues. The V end was cut by 7 bases, the J end by 15 bases, with 12 bases between. Germline values: CDR1 SNHLY, CDR2 FYNNEI. CDR3 region: CASIDSGVFF. CDR3 bases: TGTGCCAGCATCGATAGTGGAGTGTTTTTT.

V and J are TRBV10-2 and TRBJ1-4; D is undetermined. Germline CDR1 is WSHSY and CDR2 is SAAADI. V lost 2 bases, J lost 7 bases, and 2 bases lay in between. The CDR3 loop spans 11 amino acids. The CDR3, as DNA: TGCGCCAGCAGTGAGGGTGAAAAACTGTTTTTT. Protein product: CASSEGEKLFF.

The rearrangement joins TRBV15 to TRBJ1-2, with 7 bases lining up with TRBD1. The V and J ends lost 4 bases and 2 bases, in that order; junction bases with no gene match: 10. The germline V gene has CDR1 LNHNV and CDR2 YYDKDF (reference sequence). The CDR3 length is 16 residues. The CDR3 nucleotides read TGTGCCACCAGCACGACGAGGGGGCAAACCAACTATGGCTACACCTTC. Protein product: CATSTTRGQTNYGYTF. Supplemented by reference TRBV15 and TRBJ1-2, the full variable domain reads DAMVIQNPRYQVTQFGKPVTLSCSQTLNHNVMYWYQQKSSQAPKLLFHYYDKDFNNEADTPDNFQSRRPNTSFCFLDIRSPGLGDTAMYLCATSTTRGQTNYGYTFGSGTRLTVV.

This chain joins TRBV27 and TRBJ2-7, with 9 bases identical to TRBD1. CDR3 length equals 14 residues. J was trimmed by 6 bases and V by 2 bases; bases with no gene match: 5. CDR1 and CDR2 (germline): MNHEY, SMNVEV (reference sequence). CDR3 protein: CASSLRGQGREQYF. For the CDR3, the DNA is TGTGCCAGCAGTTTAAGGGGACAGGGTCGCGAGCAGTACTTC.

This clone showed up just once. The rearrangement uses TRBV4-1 and TRBJ1-5; 7 bases agree with TRBD1. This CDR3 spans 13 amino acids. Germline V gene data show CDR1 as MGHRA and CDR2 as YSYEKL. J gave up 4 bases and V 4 bases, and 1 base lay outside the gene matches. The DNA for the CDR3 is TGCGCCAGCAGCCTGACAGGGAATCAGCCCCAGCATTTT. Translated, it gives CASSLTGNQPQHF.

The chain recombines TRBV28 with TRBJ2-3, with no clear D. CDR1 is MDHEN and CDR2 is SYDVKM in the germline V gene. V shed 7 bases and J shed 6 bases, with 14 bases lying between them. The CDR3 totals 13 residues. CDR3 region: CASTSRTEDTQYF. The CDR3 nucleotides read TGTGCCAGCACGTCGAGGACCGAGGATACGCAGTATTTT.

The chain carries TRBV7-9 and TRBJ2-1, with TRBD2 identical over 9 bases. The J segment lost 0 bases and the V segment lost 6 bases, leaving 6 bases of the junction unmatched. From germline, CDR1 is SEHNR and CDR2 FQNEAQ (reference sequence). The CDR3 loop spans 16 amino acids. The CDR3 loop reads CASSRLAVISYNEQFF. Written as DNA, the CDR3 is TGTGCCAGCAGTCGACTAGCGGTGATCTCCTACAATGAGCAGTTCTTC.

This clone appeared a few times. The chain employs TRBV7-6 and TRBJ2-1; D uncertain. Germline V lookup: CDR1 SGHVS, CDR2 FNYEAQ. The V end was cut by 1 base, the J end by 7 bases, with 14 bases between. This CDR3 has 15 amino acids. CDR3 DNA: TGTGCCAGCAGCTTAGGCGAGGCCCTGGTGAATGAGCAGTTCTTC. Amino acids: CASSLGEALVNEQFF.

The rearrangement joins TRBV9 to TRBJ2-7; TRBD1 or TRBD2 may be the D gene (5 bases each). Germline CDR1 is SGDLS and CDR2 is YYNGEE. V lost 0 bases and J 3 bases, leaving 13 bases between the germline ends. The CDR3 sequence is 15 residues long. The CDR3 DNA reads TGTGCCAGCAGCGTAGAAGGGACGGTCCTCTACGAGCAGTACTTC. It translates to CASSVEGTVLYEQYF.

The chain carries TRBV27 and TRBJ2-7, with 10 positions matching TRBD2. J lost 3 bases, V lost 6 bases, and 5 bases had no gene match. Germline CDR1 MNHEY, CDR2 SMNVEV (reference sequence). There are 14 residues in the CDR3. CDR3 nucleotide sequence: TGTGCCAGCAGAGTGCTAGCGGGAGTCTACGAGCAGTACTTC. Its translation: CASRVLAGVYEQYF.

The chain carries TRBV4-1 and TRBJ1-3; a weak D match, TRBD1 (5 bases). CDR1 and CDR2 (germline): MGHRA, YSYEKL. The V end was cut by 0 bases, the J end by 4 bases, with 10 bases between. The CDR3 is made up of 15 amino acids. The CDR3 DNA follows: TGCGCCAGCAGCCAAGATCAGGGTGGCGGAAACACCATATATTTT. Translating gives CASSQDQGGGNTIYF.

The chain has TRBV7-6 and TRBJ1-2; 11 nucleotides match TRBD1. V shed 4 bases and J 7 bases; nucleotides not matched to a gene: 5. There are 14 residues in the CDR3. CDR1 is SGHVS, CDR2 FNYEAQ, per germline. As DNA, the CDR3 is TGTGCCAGCAGCTCACGGACAGGGGGCCTTGGCTACACCTTC. This translates into CASSSRTGGLGYTF.

The chain employs TRBV18 and TRBJ2-2; D not certain. There are 16 residues in the CDR3. V was cut by 0 bases and J by 1 base, with 9 bases left in between. The germline CDR1 and CDR2 sequences are KGHSH and LQKENI. The CDR3 is CASSPPSAENTGELFF. The CDR3 DNA is TGTGCCAGCTCACCACCGTCCGCGGAGAACACCGGGGAGCTGTTTTTT.

The chain joins TRBV4-1 to TRBJ1-2, with D perhaps matching TRBD1 (5 bases). V lost 1 base to trimming and J lost 6 bases, with 9 bases between them. Germline values: CDR1 MGHRA, CDR2 YSYEKL. CDR3 length equals 13 residues. DNA of the CDR3: TGCGCCAGCAGCCAAGTATTAGGGGATGGCTACACCTTC. It codes for CASSQVLGDGYTF.

The rearrangement links TRBV27 to TRBJ2-7; the D call may be TRBD1 or TRBD2 (5 bases each). CDR3 size: 14 residues. V was pared by 5 bases and J by 2 bases, with 13 bases between. From germline, CDR1 is MNHEY and CDR2 SMNVEV (reference sequence). The CDR3, as DNA: TGTGCCAGCAGTGGGCGGGCAGGGACCTACGAGCAGTACTTC. Translated: CASSGRAGTYEQYF.

The chain carries TRBV11-2 and TRBJ2-3; 9 nucleotides agree with TRBD2. Unmatched junction bases numbered 7, after V lost 7 bases and J lost 2 bases. This CDR3 has 15 residues. CDR1 is SGHAT, CDR2 FQNNGV, per germline. The CDR3, as DNA: TGTGCCAGCATCGGACTAGCGCGTTTCACAGATACGCAGTATTTT. Encoded protein: CASIGLARFTDTQYF.

J is TRBJ1-2 and V is TRBV28; 11 bases map to TRBD1. The CDR3 contains 14 residues. Germline-derived CDR1 and CDR2 are MDHEN and SYDVKM. Losses at the gene ends were 6 bases for V and 8 bases for J; bases not matched to a gene: 8. The CDR3 nucleotides are TGTGCCAGCAGCCCTCCGGGACAGGGGGACGGCTACACCTTC. The encoded protein is CASSPPGQGDGYTF.

The V and J genes are TRBV6-1 and TRBJ1-1; 8 nucleotides agree with TRBD1. The CDR3 has 15 amino acids. V dropped 0 bases and J dropped 7; count of bases not matched to a gene: 7. Germline values: CDR1 MNHNS, CDR2 SASEGT. The CDR3 DNA is TGTGCCAGCAGTGAAGCCAGGGGGCGGGGCAGTGAAGCTTTCTTT. Protein: CASSEARGRGSEAFF.

The chain is built from TRBV2 and TRBJ1-1; D gene unclear. Trimming removed 1 base at V and 3 bases at J, with 6 bases between. CDR1 is SNHLY, CDR2 FYNNEI, per germline. The CDR3 contains 13 residues. CDR3: CASSEGVYTEAFF. The CDR3 nucleotides read TGTGCCAGCAGTGAAGGGGTGTACACTGAAGCTTTCTTT.

This clone showed up just a few times. This sequence joins TRBV7-9 and TRBJ2-1; D is uncertain. Deletions cut 2 bases from V and 4 bases from J, with 6 bases between. The CDR3 sequence is 13 residues long. Per germline, CDR1 SEHNR and CDR2 FQNEAQ (reference sequence). The CDR3 reads CASSLLAYNEQFF. In DNA form, the CDR3 reads TGTGCCAGCAGCTTATTGGCTTACAATGAGCAGTTCTTC. The full variable domain, rest sourced from reference TRBV7-9 and TRBJ2-1, is DTGVSQNPRHKITKRGQNVTFRCDPISEHNRLYWYRQTLGQGPEFLTYFQNEAQLEKSRLLSDRFSAERPKGSFSTLEIQRTEQGDSAMYLCASSLLAYNEQFFGPGTRLTVL.

The gene calls are TRBV7-6 and TRBJ2-5; D could derive from TRBD1 or TRBD2 (6 bases each). The germline V gene encodes CDR1 SGHVS and CDR2 FNYEAQ. This CDR3 is built from 19 residues. The V end was cut by 1 base, the J end by 5 bases, with 26 bases between. The CDR3 bases are TGTGCCAGCAGCTTAGTGACTTCCCGAGTAGGGGGGCACCGGGAGACCCAGTACTTC. Its translation is CASSLVTSRVGGHRETQYF.

This chain uses TRBV28 with TRBJ2-2; D possibly matches TRBD1 or TRBD2 (5 bases each). CDR1 is MDHEN, CDR2 SYDVKM, per germline. Deletions cut 3 bases from V and 8 bases from J, with 13 bases between. The CDR3 is 14 amino acids. CDR3 amino acids: CASSFLGESGELFF. The CDR3 DNA is TGTGCCAGCAGTTTCTTGGGGGAGTCTGGGGAGCTGTTTTTT.

The genes are TRBV4-3 and TRBJ2-7, with a possible D match to TRBD2 (5 bases). The CDR3 runs 13 residues. The germline V and J ends were trimmed by 1 base and 5 bases, with 9 bases remaining between them. The germline CDR1 and CDR2 sequences are LGHNA and YSLEER. The CDR3 loop reads CASSQASFHEQYF. The CDR3 DNA reads as TGCGCCAGCAGCCAAGCTAGCTTCCACGAGCAGTACTTC.

This rearrangement joins TRBV25-1 to TRBJ2-3, with D possibly matching TRBD2 (5 bases). This CDR3 has 17 amino acids. The V gene's germline CDR1 is MGHDK and CDR2 SYGVNS. With 5 bases removed from V and 0 bases from J, the gap between germline ends came to 18 bases. CDR3 nucleotide sequence: TGTGCCAGCAGTCCAAAGACGGGAAAAGGGAGCACAGATACGCAGTATTTT. Protein: CASSPKTGKGSTDTQYF.

J is TRBJ1-2 and V is TRBV5-4; D not certain. This CDR3 comprises 17 residues. Germline V gives CDR1 SGHNT, CDR2 YYREEE (reference sequence). V shed 1 base and J shed 2 bases, with 18 bases lying between them. The CDR3 coding sequence is TGTGCCAGCAGCTTGCGGTTAGTTGGACCCCGCAACTATGGCTACACCTTC. Translating gives CASSLRLVGPRNYGYTF.